Shown below are 17 T cell receptor beta chains from a single sample sequenced in a study of Graves' ophthalmopathy and Graves' hyperthyroidism. The authors amplified TCR beta CDR3 regions from RNA transcripts. An initial RT-PCR round employing HTBI primers preceded a second-round multiplex PCR. TCRdb re-derived calls from the multiplex PCR reads in MiXCR, one entry per CDR3 protein. The data hold 1 million to 1.3 million distinct CDR3 sequences, with around a third observed a single time. The sequenced sample consisted of peripheral blood or thyroid tissue (not recorded which). All receptors derive from an adult man with Graves' hyperthyroidism.

This clonotype was seen ten or more times. The chain uses TRBV9 and TRBJ1-5, with D hard to call. Germline CDR1 and CDR2: SGDLS and YYNGEE. Trimming took off 0 bases at V and 1 base at J, with 8 bases between the two ends. The CDR3 covers 15 residues. CDR3 DNA: TGTGCCAGCAGCGTAGGCAGCACAAGCAATCAGCCCCAGCATTTT. Protein product: CASSVGSTSNQPQHF.

The gene calls are TRBV7-9 and TRBJ2-1, with 10 bases aligning to TRBD1. After removal of 4 bases from V and 7 bases from J, the junction contained 7 bases not matched to a gene. CDR3 length equals 15 residues. Germline V gene data show CDR1 as SEHNR and CDR2 as FQNEAQ (reference sequence). CDR3 DNA sequence: TGTGCCAGCAGCTCCCGGGACAGGGGCCGAAATGAGCAGTTCTTC. Amino acid sequence: CASSSRDRGRNEQFF.

The chain recombines TRBV29-1 with TRBJ1-6; 9 bases are shared with TRBD1. Per the germline V gene, CDR1 is SQVTM and CDR2 is ANQGSEA. With 6 bases clipped from V and 11 bases from J, the junction kept 5 bases outside the gene matches. CDR3 length: 12 amino acids. The CDR3 reads CSVRGQGTPLHF. CDR3 nucleotide sequence: TGCAGCGTACGTGGACAGGGGACACCCCTCCACTTT. Complete variable domain (other parts from reference TRBV29-1 and TRBJ1-6): SAVISQKPSRDICQRGTSLTIQCQVDSQVTMMFWYRQQPGQSLTLIATANQGSEATYESGFVIDKFPISRPNLTFSTLTVSNMSPEDSSIYLCSVRGQGTPLHFGNGTRLTVT.

This clonotype showed up many times. The V and J genes are TRBV7-8 and TRBJ1-1; 9 bases line up with TRBD1. V gave up 1 base and J gave up 1 base; unmatched junction bases: 7. This CDR3 contains 17 residues. Germline CDR1 and CDR2: SGHVS and FQNEAQ. CDR3 residues: CASSLGLQGAWNTEAFF. The CDR3 DNA reads TGTGCCAGCAGCTTAGGGTTACAGGGGGCCTGGAACACTGAAGCTTTCTTT.

About this clonotype: With a much larger clone just one base away, this may be a read error. V gene TRBV20-1 combines with J gene TRBJ2-5, with 12 bases lining up with TRBD1. CDR1 is DFQATT and CDR2 is SNEGSKA in the germline V gene (reference sequence). The CDR3 sequence is 15 residues long. The DNA of the CDR3 is TGCAGTGCCTTAAACCGGGACAGGGGGCGAGAGACCCGGTACTTC. Translated: CSALNRDRGRETRYF.

The chain recombines TRBV6-5 with TRBJ1-5, with a weak D call TRBD1 (6 bases). V was trimmed by 2 bases and J by 4 bases, leaving 21 bases between them. Germline V gene data show CDR1 as MNHEY and CDR2 as SVGAGI. The CDR3 sequence is 18 residues long. The CDR3 region has the DNA TGTGCCAGCAGTTACGCGGGGGCAGGCCTGATGGAAAATCAGCCCCAGCATTTT. Its translation: CASSYAGAGLMENQPQHF.

This clonotype has just a few counts. The rearrangement uses TRBV5-5 and TRBJ1-1, with a tentative D call TRBD1 (6 bases). Germline-derived CDR1 and CDR2 are SGHKS and YYEKEE (reference sequence). The CDR3 length is 15 residues. V was pared by 3 bases and J by 6 bases, with 18 bases between. CDR3 residues: CASSWGAYLNPEAFF. The CDR3 DNA reads as TGTGCCAGCAGCTGGGGGGCCTACCTTAACCCTGAAGCTTTCTTT.

This clonotype was seen many times. V gene TRBV25-1 combines with J gene TRBJ1-1, with D unresolved. Trimming removed 4 bases from V and 3 bases from J, with 6 bases in between. CDR1 is MGHDK and CDR2 is SYGVNS in the germline V gene. The CDR3 extends over 12 amino acids. The CDR3 bases are TGTGCCAGCAGTGTCCGGGACACTGAAGCTTTCTTT. It codes for CASSVRDTEAFF.

The V and J genes are TRBV29-1 and TRBJ1-1, with D perhaps matching TRBD1 (5 bases). Trimming took off 3 bases at V and 11 bases at J, with 13 bases between the two ends. The CDR3 is made up of 11 amino acids. CDR1 and CDR2 from the germline V gene are SQVTM and ANQGSEA. The CDR3: CSVDPGGGAFF. The CDR3 DNA reads as TGCAGCGTTGACCCGGGCGGGGGGGCTTTCTTT.

This clonotype was observed at least ten times. The chain carries TRBV5-1 and TRBJ2-7; 7 bases are a match to TRBD2. CDR1 SGHRS and CDR2 YFSETQ come from the germline V gene. The V and J ends lost 1 base and 3 bases, in that order; junction bases with no gene match: 1. The CDR3 extends over 13 amino acids. The CDR3 DNA sequence: TGCGCCAGCAGCTTGCGGGGGGTCTACGAGCAGTACTTC. It is translated as CASSLRGVYEQYF.

This clonotype appeared many times. The chain combines TRBV20-1 with TRBJ1-1; TRBD1 might be the D (6 bases). The CDR3 extends over 16 amino acids. Germline loops: CDR1 DFQATT, CDR2 SNEGSKA (reference sequence). V was cut by 1 base and J by 1 base, with 16 bases left in between. CDR3 DNA: TGCAGTGCTAGAGCGGCTGGGAGGGGGGCGAACACTGAAGCTTTCTTT. Protein product: CSARAAGRGANTEAFF.

Many counts were recorded for this clonotype. The rearrangement links TRBV7-2 to TRBJ2-2; D is uncertain. Germline values: CDR1 SGHTA, CDR2 FQGNSA. The CDR3 has 17 residues. V was clipped by 5 bases and J by 5 bases, with 21 bases between them. DNA for the CDR3: TGTGCCAGCAGCCCAATACGAGCGCCACTGGGGACCGGGGAGCTGTTTTTT. Its protein is CASSPIRAPLGTGELFF.

The CDR3 sequence: CASRGPNLHEKLFF. The DNA for the CDR3 is TGTGCCAGCAGGGGACCTAACTTGCATGAAAAACTGTTTTTT. V usage is TRBV6-5 and J usage is TRBJ1-4, with D possibly matching TRBD1 (5 bases). The CDR3 covers 14 residues. Germline V gene lookup returns CDR1 MNHEY and CDR2 SVGAGI. V was clipped by 6 bases and J by 6 bases, with 14 bases between them.

This clonotype has more than one count but fewer than ten. The CDR3 loop reads CAISDRGIGTEAFF. The CDR3 nucleotides are TGTGCCATCAGTGACAGGGGGATTGGCACTGAAGCTTTCTTT. The chain joins TRBV10-3 to TRBJ1-1; 7 nucleotides match TRBD1. After removal of 3 bases from V and 4 bases from J, the junction contained 5 bases not matched to a gene. Germline-derived CDR1 and CDR2 are ENHRY and SYGVKD. The CDR3 is made up of 14 amino acids.

The chain joins TRBV20-1 to TRBJ2-5; 12 bases agree with TRBD2. With 2 bases clipped from V and 2 bases from J, the junction kept 15 bases outside the gene matches. The CDR3 spans 19 residues. The germline gives CDR1 DFQATT, CDR2 SNEGSKA (reference sequence). This CDR3 is CSARTVSGGTSGLQETQYF. In nucleotides, the CDR3 is TGCAGTGCTAGAACCGTTTCGGGGGGGACTAGCGGGTTACAAGAGACCCAGTACTTC.

The table lists this clonotype with a few counts. The gene calls are TRBV7-2 and TRBJ2-2; D is unclear. This CDR3 is built from 14 residues. Germline V gene data show CDR1 as SGHTA and CDR2 as FQGNSA. With 3 bases removed from V and 3 bases from J, the gap between germline ends came to 8 bases. CDR3 in amino acids: CASSFYEYTGELFF. The DNA of the CDR3 is TGTGCCAGCAGCTTTTACGAGTACACCGGGGAGCTGTTTTTT.

The chain has TRBV12-3 or TRBV12-4 and TRBJ2-5; 11 bases are shared with TRBD1. The length of the CDR3 is 14 residues. With V trimmed by 7 bases and J by 3 bases, 4 bases remained unmatched. The CDR3 DNA reads as TGTGCCAGCACCGGGGACAGGGGGAAAGAGACCCAGTACTTC. It encodes CASTGDRGKETQYF.